A single sample is the source of the 30 T cell receptor beta chains below, sequenced in a study of post-analysis software for immune sequencing data. General study points: Patients had higher frequencies than controls of roughly 5 TRBV segments, including TRBV5-6, TRBV5-1 and TRBV20-1.

Built from TCR beta cDNA, the libraries had unique molecular identifiers in them. A single record per CDR3 protein comes from TCRdb applying MiXCR to the PCR reads. The sample records about 460,000 distinct CDR3 sequences, under 55% being singletons. No antigen is known for these receptors. The sample taken for sequencing was blood. The receptors were gathered from a girl between 5 and 17 years old with multiple sclerosis.

This clonotype was counted between two and nine times. The chain uses TRBV20-1 and TRBJ2-7; D call uncertain. The DNA end lines up better with TRBJ2-5; the J call may be wrong. From germline, CDR1 is DFQATT and CDR2 SNEGSKA (reference sequence). The CDR3 runs to 11 residues. DNA of the CDR3: TGCAGTGCTGTACGACTCCAGACCCAGTACTTC. This gives the protein CSAVRLQTQYF.

This clonotype has only a few counts. The chain links TRBV29-1 to TRBJ2-7; 7 bases fit TRBD1. This CDR3 is built from 15 residues. Germline V gene data show CDR1 as SQVTM and CDR2 as ANQGSEA. Trimming removed 1 base from V and 1 base from J; junction bases left unmatched: 7. The CDR3 DNA follows: TGCAGCGTTGAAGGGACAGGACCCCTATCCTACGAGCAGTACTTC. This encodes CSVEGTGPLSYEQYF.

On this clonotype: Possible read error: a much larger clone is one base away. The V and J genes are TRBV3-1 and TRBJ2-1; 11 bases map to TRBD2. The CDR3 spans 17 residues. V trimming: 4 bases; J trimming: 8 bases; junction bases outside the gene matches: 13. Germline-derived CDR1 and CDR2 are LGHDT and YNNKEL (reference sequence). The CDR3 region has the DNA TGTGCCAGCAGCCCTATGGTTGAGACTAGCGGGATTTATGAGCAGTTCTTC. It yields the protein CASSPMVETSGIYEQFF.

This clonotype has just a few counts. The chain is built from TRBV29-1 and TRBJ2-7; no clear D gene. V was cut by 5 bases and J by 7 bases, with 9 bases left in between. The CDR3 spans 10 residues. Germline V CDR1 and CDR2: SQVTM, ANQGSEA. This chain's CDR3 is CSVSQDEQYF. The CDR3 coding sequence is TGCAGCGTTTCCCAGGATGAGCAGTACTTC.

The chain combines TRBV24-1 with TRBJ2-5; the D is unclear. Trimming took 3 bases from V and 2 from J, leaving 18 bases between them. Germline V gene lookup returns CDR1 KGHDR and CDR2 SFDVKD. The CDR3 sequence is 17 residues long. The DNA of the CDR3 is TGTGCCACCAGTGATCGCGCCGTAAATAATAGACAAGAGACCCAGTACTTC. Residues: CATSDRAVNNRQETQYF.

This rearrangement joins TRBV12-3 or TRBV12-4 to TRBJ1-1; D possibly corresponds to TRBD1 (6 bases). This CDR3 comprises 14 residues. Trimming left V 7 bases short and J 1 base short, with 13 bases between. CDR3 sequence (DNA): TGTGCCAGCACCAAGCGGACAGAGAACACTGAAGCTTTCTTT. Residues: CASTKRTENTEAFF.

This clonotype was counted only a few times. The chain uses TRBV28 and TRBJ2-7; D remains ambiguous. CDR1 is MDHEN and CDR2 is SYDVKM in the germline V gene. The length of the CDR3 is 16 residues. Trimming removed 1 base from V and 1 base from J, with 14 bases in between. CDR3 protein: CASSLFGAVRSYEQYF. The CDR3 bases are TGTGCCAGCAGTTTATTTGGTGCAGTCAGGTCCTACGAGCAGTACTTC.

The V call is TRBV29-1, the J call TRBJ2-5; 13 bases line up with TRBD2. This CDR3 comprises 16 residues. Per germline, CDR1 SQVTM and CDR2 ANQGSEA. V shed 2 bases and J 4 bases; nucleotides not matched to a gene: 7. The CDR3 sequence: CSVEILAGGLSETQYF. The DNA for the CDR3 is TGCAGCGTTGAAATACTAGCGGGAGGGTTGTCAGAGACCCAGTACTTC.

A single count supports this clonotype. The CDR3 DNA reads as TGTGCCAGCAGTTTAAGGGGCGCGGGGTATGGCTACACCTTC. This translates into CASSLRGAGYGYTF. The gene calls are TRBV28 and TRBJ1-2, with a possible D match to TRBD1 (5 bases). CDR1 and CDR2 (germline): MDHEN, SYDVKM. Between the trimmed V and J ends, which lost 2 bases and 5 bases, there was a span of 12 bases. The CDR3 contains 14 residues.

V usage is TRBV7-9 and J usage is TRBJ2-1; the D gene is possibly TRBD1 (6 bases). This CDR3 comprises 16 residues. Germline V gene sequence: CDR1 SEHNR, CDR2 FQNEAQ (reference sequence). Deletions cut 5 bases from V and 13 bases from J, with 27 bases between. The CDR3 nucleotides read TGTGCCAGCAGCCAACCACTGGATCCGCCAGGGGCCCCACAGTTCTTC. This codes for CASSQPLDPPGAPQFF.

The V and J genes are TRBV5-1 and TRBJ1-2; 9 bases map to TRBD1. CDR3 length: 15 residues. J gave up 1 base and V 4 bases, and 5 bases lay outside the gene matches. From germline, CDR1 is SGHRS and CDR2 YFSETQ. CDR3 DNA: TGCGCCAGCAGCGCATCGACAGGGGGTAACTATGGCTACACCTTC. Translating it yields CASSASTGGNYGYTF.

V gene TRBV7-3 combines with J gene TRBJ2-2, with 7 bases aligning to TRBD1. V lost 4 bases and J lost 0; bases outside the gene matches: 2. Germline V gene data show CDR1 as SGHTA and CDR2 as FQGTGA. The CDR3 has 15 residues. The CDR3 loop reads CASSYRGPNTGELFF. The CDR3, as DNA: TGTGCCAGCAGCTACAGGGGCCCGAACACCGGGGAGCTGTTTTTT.

This clonotype has just one count. V is TRBV4-3 and J is TRBJ2-7, with D unresolved. The CDR3 runs 14 residues. The germline V gene encodes CDR1 LGHNA and CDR2 YSLEER. The V end lost 0 bases, the J end lost 3 bases, and 9 bases lay between the germline ends. The CDR3 reads CASSQDWSNYEQYF. Here the CDR3 DNA reads TGCGCCAGCAGCCAAGATTGGTCCAACTACGAGCAGTACTTC.

The V gene is TRBV20-1, the J gene TRBJ2-1; the D gene is possibly TRBD2 (5 bases). V was shortened by 6 bases and J by 4 bases, with 22 bases between the two germline ends. Germline V gene data show CDR1 as DFQATT and CDR2 as SNEGSKA (reference sequence). CDR3 length: 16 amino acids. The CDR3 nucleotides read TGCAGTGCGATCCCCTCGCAGCGGCCGGAATACAATGAGCAGTTCTTC. This translates into CSAIPSQRPEYNEQFF.

The V gene is TRBV29-1, the J gene TRBJ2-5; D is unresolved. Between the trimmed V and J ends, which lost 0 bases and 2 bases, there was a span of 13 bases. Germline V CDR1 and CDR2: SQVTM, ANQGSEA. The CDR3 covers 15 residues. CDR3 in DNA: TGCAGCGTTGAAGAGTCGGGTTTTCTGCAAGAGACCCAGTACTTC. Protein product: CSVEESGFLQETQYF. Full variable domain (remainder filled in from reference TRBV29-1 and TRBJ2-5): SAVISQKPSRDICQRGTSLTIQCQVDSQVTMMFWYRQQPGQSLTLIATANQGSEATYESGFVIDKFPISRPNLTFSTLTVSNMSPEDSSIYLCSVEESGFLQETQYFGPGTRLLVL.

This clonotype turned up a few times. The chain uses TRBV6-5 and TRBJ1-2, with 7 positions matching TRBD1. With V trimmed by 6 bases and J by 6 bases, 7 bases remained unmatched. The CDR3 sequence is 13 residues long. Germline V CDR1 and CDR2: MNHEY, SVGAGI. CDR3 nucleotide sequence: TGTGCCAGCAGCCCAGGGGGAGCGGATGGCTACACCTTC. Encoded protein: CASSPGGADGYTF.

This clonotype was seen repeatedly, ten times or more. The chain links TRBV5-5 to TRBJ2-5; 7 bases line up with TRBD1. The germline CDR1 and CDR2 sequences are SGHKS and YYEKEE (reference sequence). The CDR3 covers 15 residues. The trim removed 3 bases at V and 2 bases at J, leaving 7 bases unmatched. CDR3 sequence (DNA): TGTGCCAGCAGCTCCCAACAGGGGTGGCAAGAGACCCAGTACTTC. Translation gives CASSSQQGWQETQYF.

The rearrangement uses TRBV29-1 and TRBJ1-1; tentative D call: TRBD1 (5 bases). CDR1 and CDR2 from the germline V gene are SQVTM and ANQGSEA. V lost 4 bases to trimming and J lost 3 bases, with 21 bases between them. The CDR3 covers 16 residues. In DNA form, the CDR3 reads TGCAGCGTTGTTGGGTATGAGGGTTCGGGGGACACTGAAGCTTTCTTT. This translates into CSVVGYEGSGDTEAFF.

The CDR3 protein is CASSTNPGNDPAGYTF. CDR3 bases: TGTGCCAGCAGCACGAATCCGGGGAACGACCCGGCTGGCTACACCTTC. The chain employs TRBV6-6 and TRBJ1-2; D unclear. CDR1 and CDR2 (germline): MNHNY, SVGAGI (reference sequence). The CDR3 covers 16 residues. V was pared by 6 bases and J by 7 bases, with 24 bases between.

The rearrangement joins TRBV11-1 to TRBJ1-1, with 7 bases fitting TRBD1. This CDR3 region has 14 residues. V gave up 6 bases and J gave up 5 bases; unmatched junction bases: 9. Germline V gene lookup returns CDR1 SGHAT and CDR2 FQDESV (reference sequence). Here the CDR3 reads CASSRAGGLTEAFF. In DNA, the CDR3 is TGTGCCAGCAGTCGGGCAGGGGGATTGACTGAAGCTTTCTTT.

This clonotype appeared a few times. The rearrangement links TRBV5-6 to TRBJ2-7, with no clear D. There are 14 residues in the CDR3. Trimming removed 7 bases at V and 2 bases at J, with 16 bases between. The germline V gene has CDR1 SGHDT and CDR2 YYEEEE. The CDR3 region is CASLRRDTAYEQYF. Written as DNA, the CDR3 is TGTGCCAGCCTCCGTCGAGACACCGCCTACGAGCAGTACTTC.

In its sample, this clonotype was seen a few times. The J gene is TRBJ2-5, the V gene TRBV28; the match to TRBD1 covers 9 bases. Germline-derived CDR1 and CDR2 are MDHEN and SYDVKM. This CDR3 contains 14 residues. Losses at the gene ends were 6 bases for V and 4 bases for J; bases not matched to a gene: 6. As DNA, the CDR3 is TGTGCCAGCAGCGTGACAGGGGGTGTAGAGACCCAGTACTTC. Its protein product is CASSVTGGVETQYF.

The genes are TRBV29-1 and TRBJ1-1; D is ambiguous. Germline values: CDR1 SQVTM, CDR2 ANQGSEA. Trimming removed 3 bases at V and 4 bases at J, with 9 bases between. The CDR3 has 12 residues. CDR3 in DNA: TGCAGCGTTGACTACGGTGGCACTGAAGCTTTCTTT. This translates into CSVDYGGTEAFF.

This clonotype turned up a few times. J is TRBJ1-1 and V is TRBV7-9; D is undetermined. The CDR3 runs to 15 residues. V shed 5 bases and J shed 4 bases, with 17 bases lying between them. Germline CDR1 SEHNR, CDR2 FQNEAQ (reference sequence). Written as DNA, the CDR3 is TGTGCCAGCAGCCCGAAGGGAGAGATTGGCACTGAAGCTTTCTTT. Protein sequence: CASSPKGEIGTEAFF.

The V call is TRBV20-1, the J call TRBJ2-1; D unclear. Trimming shortened V by 3 bases and J by 0 bases, and 6 bases separated the two germline ends. The CDR3 runs to 13 residues. Germline V gives CDR1 DFQATT, CDR2 SNEGSKA (reference sequence). CDR3 nucleotides: TGCAGTGCTAGTCAGCCCTCCTACAATGAGCAGTTCTTC. Its protein is CSASQPSYNEQFF.

As concerns this clonotype: The junction does not match germline at one end; this may be a read error. The rearrangement uses TRBV25-1 and TRBJ2-1; 9 nucleotides match TRBD2. CDR1 is MGHDK and CDR2 is SYGVNS in the germline V gene. The CDR3 sequence is 18 residues long. The CDR3 nucleotides read TGTGCCAGCAGTGAAGGGGGCAAGACTAGCGGTCCCTACAGTGAGCAGTTCTTC. It encodes CASSEGGKTSGPYSEQFF.

This clonotype has just a few counts. CDR3 protein: CASSEGFGGNTEAFF. For the CDR3, the DNA is TGTGCCAGCAGTGAAGGCTTCGGGGGCAACACTGAAGCTTTCTTT. V gene TRBV25-1 combines with J gene TRBJ1-1, with D tentatively TRBD1 (6 bases). The CDR3 contains 15 residues. The germline V and J ends were trimmed by 2 bases and 2 bases, with 12 bases remaining between them. Germline V gene data show CDR1 as MGHDK and CDR2 as SYGVNS. Using reference TRBV25-1 and TRBJ1-1 for the parts outside the CDR3, the full variable domain is EADIYQTPRYLVIGTGKKITLECSQTMGHDKMYWYQQDPGMELHLIHYSYGVNSTEKGDLSSESTVSRIRTEHFPLTLESARPSHTSQYLCASSEGFGGNTEAFFGQGTRLTVV.

The J gene is TRBJ2-4, the V gene TRBV29-1; 7 nucleotides line up with TRBD1. The J call could be wrong; TRBJ2-7 is a better fit for the DNA end. Germline lookup yields CDR1 SQVTM and CDR2 ANQGSEA. This CDR3 is built from 14 residues. The CDR3 is CSAKRKGASYEQYF. CDR3 bases: TGCAGCGCGAAAAGGAAGGGGGCTAGCTACGAGCAGTACTTC.

CDR3 loop: CASSLDTGSSTDTQYF. CDR3 sequence (DNA): TGTGCCAGCAGCCTCGATACGGGATCAAGCACAGATACGCAGTATTTT. The V and J genes are TRBV6-5 and TRBJ2-3, with D maybe TRBD2 (5 bases). Deletions cut 6 bases from V and 0 bases from J, with 16 bases between. The CDR3 is 16 amino acids. Germline CDR1 MNHEY, CDR2 SVGAGI.

This clonotype was recorded a few times. The chain employs TRBV20-1 and TRBJ2-1; maybe TRBD2 (6 bases). The V end was cut by 3 bases, the J end by 0 bases, with 18 bases between. The CDR3 sequence is 17 residues long. Germline CDR1 and CDR2: DFQATT and SNEGSKA (reference sequence). The CDR3 nucleotides are TGCAGTGCTAGTTTTGGGGGAGGCTGGAGCTCCTACAATGAGCAGTTCTTC. This gives the protein CSASFGGGWSSYNEQFF.